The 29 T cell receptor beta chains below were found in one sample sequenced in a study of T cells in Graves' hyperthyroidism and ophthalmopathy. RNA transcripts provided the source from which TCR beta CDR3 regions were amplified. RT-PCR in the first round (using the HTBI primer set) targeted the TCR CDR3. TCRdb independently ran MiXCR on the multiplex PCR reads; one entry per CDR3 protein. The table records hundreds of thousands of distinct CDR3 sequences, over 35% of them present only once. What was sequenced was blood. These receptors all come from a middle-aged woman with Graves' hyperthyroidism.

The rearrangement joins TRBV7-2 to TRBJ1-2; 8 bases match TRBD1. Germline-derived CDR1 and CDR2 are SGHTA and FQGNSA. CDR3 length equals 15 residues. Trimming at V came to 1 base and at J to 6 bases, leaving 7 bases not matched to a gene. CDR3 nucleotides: TGTGCCAGCAGCTTAGGGGGGCAGGGGGCGCATGGCTACACCTTC. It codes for CASSLGGQGAHGYTF.

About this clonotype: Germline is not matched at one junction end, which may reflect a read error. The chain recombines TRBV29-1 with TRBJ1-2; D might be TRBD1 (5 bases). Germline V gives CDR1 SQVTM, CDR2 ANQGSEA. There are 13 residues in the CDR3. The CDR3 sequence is CGVRAGTLVGYTF. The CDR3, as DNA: TGCGGCGTCCGGGCAGGGACCCTGGTGGGCTACACCTTC.

CDR3 nucleotide sequence: TGTGCCAGCAGAATCGACCGAGACTTTAATTCACCCCTCCACTTT. Protein: CASRIDRDFNSPLHF. The chain combines TRBV6-5 with TRBJ1-6; no clear D gene. The germline V and J ends were trimmed by 6 bases and 6 bases, with 15 bases remaining between them. This CDR3 is 15 amino acids long. Germline V lookup: CDR1 MNHEY, CDR2 SVGAGI.

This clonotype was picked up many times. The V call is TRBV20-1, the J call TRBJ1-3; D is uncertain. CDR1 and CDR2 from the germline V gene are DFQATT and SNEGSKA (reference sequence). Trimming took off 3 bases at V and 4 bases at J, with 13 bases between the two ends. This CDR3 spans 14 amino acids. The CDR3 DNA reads TGCAGTGCTAGGGACTCTAGTGCGGGAAACACCATATATTTT. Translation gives CSARDSSAGNTIYF.

The CDR3 sequence is CASLTDMNTEAFF. The CDR3 nucleotides read TGTGCCAGTCTAACAGATATGAACACTGAAGCTTTCTTT. The rearrangement joins TRBV19 to TRBJ1-1; no definite D call. CDR3 length: 13 residues. Trimming left V 8 bases short and J 0 bases short, with 10 bases between. Germline loops: CDR1 LNHDA, CDR2 SQIVND (reference sequence). Drawing the rest from reference TRBV19 and TRBJ1-1, the complete variable domain is DGGITQSPKYLFRKEGQNVTLSCEQNLNHDAMYWYRQDPGQGLRLIYYSQIVNDFQKGDIAEGYSVSREKKESFPLTVTSAQKNPTAFYLCASLTDMNTEAFFGQGTRLTVV.

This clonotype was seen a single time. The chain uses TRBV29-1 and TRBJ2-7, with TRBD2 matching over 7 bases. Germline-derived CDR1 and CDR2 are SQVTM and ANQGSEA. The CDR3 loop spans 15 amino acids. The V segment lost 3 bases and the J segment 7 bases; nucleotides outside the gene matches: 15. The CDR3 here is CSVETRGVALSEQYF. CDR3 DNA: TGCAGCGTTGAGACCCGGGGGGTGGCTCTGAGTGAGCAGTACTTC.

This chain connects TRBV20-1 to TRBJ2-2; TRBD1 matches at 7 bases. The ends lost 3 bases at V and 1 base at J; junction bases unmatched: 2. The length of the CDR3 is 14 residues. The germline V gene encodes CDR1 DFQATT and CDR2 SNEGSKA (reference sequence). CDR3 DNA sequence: TGCAGTGCTAGTCGACAGGGGAACACCGGGGAGCTGTTTTTT. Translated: CSASRQGNTGELFF.

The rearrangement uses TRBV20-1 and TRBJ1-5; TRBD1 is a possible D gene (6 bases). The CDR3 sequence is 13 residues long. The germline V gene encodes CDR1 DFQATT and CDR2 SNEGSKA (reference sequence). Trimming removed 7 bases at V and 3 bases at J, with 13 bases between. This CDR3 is CSGTAENNQPQHF. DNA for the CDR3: TGCAGTGGGACAGCTGAAAACAATCAGCCCCAGCATTTT.

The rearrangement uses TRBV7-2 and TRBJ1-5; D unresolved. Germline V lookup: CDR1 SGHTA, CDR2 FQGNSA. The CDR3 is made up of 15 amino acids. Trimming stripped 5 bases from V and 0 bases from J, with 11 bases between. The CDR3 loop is CASSQAVDSNQPQHF. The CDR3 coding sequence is TGTGCCAGCAGCCAAGCTGTGGATAGCAATCAGCCCCAGCATTTT.

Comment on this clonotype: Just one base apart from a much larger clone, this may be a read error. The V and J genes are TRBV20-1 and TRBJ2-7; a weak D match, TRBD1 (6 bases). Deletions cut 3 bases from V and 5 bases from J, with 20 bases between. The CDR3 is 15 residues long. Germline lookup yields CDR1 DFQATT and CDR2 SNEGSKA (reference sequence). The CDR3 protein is CSASPIQGLMNEQYF. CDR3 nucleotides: TGCAGTGCTAGTCCAATTCAGGGGCTCATGAACGAGCAGTACTTC.

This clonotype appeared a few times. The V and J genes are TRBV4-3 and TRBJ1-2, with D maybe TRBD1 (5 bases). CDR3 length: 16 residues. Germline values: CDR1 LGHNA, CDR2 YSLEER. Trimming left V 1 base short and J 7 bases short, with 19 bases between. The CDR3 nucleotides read TGCGCCAGCAGCCAAGGGTCGGGACCGGTCAGGGCTGGCTACACCTTC. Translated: CASSQGSGPVRAGYTF.

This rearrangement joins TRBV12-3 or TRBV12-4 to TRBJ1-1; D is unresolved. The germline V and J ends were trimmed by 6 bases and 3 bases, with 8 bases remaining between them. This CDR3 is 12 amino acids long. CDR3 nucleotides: TGTGCCAGCAGGGGATTGGACACTGAAGCTTTCTTT. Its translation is CASRGLDTEAFF.

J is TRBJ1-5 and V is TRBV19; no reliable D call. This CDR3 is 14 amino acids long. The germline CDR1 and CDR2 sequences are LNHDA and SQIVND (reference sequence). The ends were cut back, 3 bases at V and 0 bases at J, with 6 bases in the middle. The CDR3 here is CASSMRASNQPQHF. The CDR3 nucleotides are TGTGCCAGTAGTATGCGGGCTAGCAATCAGCCCCAGCATTTT.

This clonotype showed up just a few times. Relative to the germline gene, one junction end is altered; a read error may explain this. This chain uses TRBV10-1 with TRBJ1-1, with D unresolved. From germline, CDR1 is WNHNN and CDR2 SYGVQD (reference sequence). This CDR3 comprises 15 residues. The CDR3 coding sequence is TGTGCCAGCTCACCACCCTTGCCGGGGAACACTGAAGCTTTCTTT. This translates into CASSPPLPGNTEAFF.

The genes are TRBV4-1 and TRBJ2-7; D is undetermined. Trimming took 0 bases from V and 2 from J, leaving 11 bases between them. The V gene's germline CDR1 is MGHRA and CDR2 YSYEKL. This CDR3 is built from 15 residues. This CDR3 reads CASSQDTAATYEQYF. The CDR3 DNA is TGCGCCAGCAGCCAAGATACGGCGGCTACCTACGAGCAGTACTTC.

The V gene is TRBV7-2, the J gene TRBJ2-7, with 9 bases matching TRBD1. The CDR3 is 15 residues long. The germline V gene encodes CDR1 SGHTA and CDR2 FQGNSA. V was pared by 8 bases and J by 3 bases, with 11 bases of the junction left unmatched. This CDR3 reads CASSPGQGINYEQYF. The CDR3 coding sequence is TGTGCCAGCTCACCAGGACAGGGGATCAACTACGAGCAGTACTTC.

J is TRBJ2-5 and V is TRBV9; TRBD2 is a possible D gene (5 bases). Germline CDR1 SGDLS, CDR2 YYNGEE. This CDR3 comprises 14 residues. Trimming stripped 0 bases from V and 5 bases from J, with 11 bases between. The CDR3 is CASSVGGISETQYF. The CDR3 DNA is TGTGCCAGCAGCGTAGGAGGGATTTCTGAGACCCAGTACTTC.

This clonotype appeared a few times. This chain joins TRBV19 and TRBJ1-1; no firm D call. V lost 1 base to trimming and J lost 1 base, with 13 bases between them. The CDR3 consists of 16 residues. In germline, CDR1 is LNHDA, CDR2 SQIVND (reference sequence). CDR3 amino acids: CASSIASGVPNTEAFF. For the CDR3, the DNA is TGTGCCAGTAGTATAGCCTCCGGGGTCCCGAACACTGAAGCTTTCTTT. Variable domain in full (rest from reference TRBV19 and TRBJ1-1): DGGITQSPKYLFRKEGQNVTLSCEQNLNHDAMYWYRQDPGQGLRLIYYSQIVNDFQKGDIAEGYSVSREKKESFPLTVTSAQKNPTAFYLCASSIASGVPNTEAFFGQGTRLTVV.

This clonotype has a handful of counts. The CDR3 DNA sequence: TGTGCCAGCAGCCCCCAATGGGGGACTGAAGCTTTCTTT. Protein: CASSPQWGTEAFF. The V and J genes are TRBV7-9 and TRBJ1-1; D is possibly TRBD1 (5 bases). CDR1 and CDR2 (germline): SEHNR, FQNEAQ (reference sequence). V gave up 5 bases and J gave up 5 bases, with 12 bases separating them. This CDR3 is 13 amino acids long.

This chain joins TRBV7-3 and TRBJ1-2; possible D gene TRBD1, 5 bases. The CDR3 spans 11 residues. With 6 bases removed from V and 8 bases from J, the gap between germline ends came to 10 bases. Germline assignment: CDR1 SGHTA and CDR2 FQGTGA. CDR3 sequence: CASRLREGYTF. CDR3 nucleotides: TGTGCCAGCAGGCTCAGGGAGGGCTACACCTTC.

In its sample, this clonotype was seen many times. The CDR3 bases are TGTGCCAGCAGCCAGGGGTTGGGTTCACCCCTCCACTTT. Protein: CASSQGLGSPLHF. This rearrangement joins TRBV7-8 to TRBJ1-6; a weak D match, TRBD1 (6 bases). Germline CDR1 and CDR2: SGHVS and FQNEAQ. V was cut by 5 bases and J by 9 bases, with 11 bases left in between. The CDR3 sequence is 13 residues long.

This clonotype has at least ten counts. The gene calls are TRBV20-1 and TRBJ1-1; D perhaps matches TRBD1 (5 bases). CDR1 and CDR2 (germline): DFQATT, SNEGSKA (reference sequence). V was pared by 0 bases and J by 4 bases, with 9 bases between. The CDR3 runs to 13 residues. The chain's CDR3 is CSARDQRGTEAFF. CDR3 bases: TGCAGTGCTAGAGATCAGAGGGGCACTGAAGCTTTCTTT.

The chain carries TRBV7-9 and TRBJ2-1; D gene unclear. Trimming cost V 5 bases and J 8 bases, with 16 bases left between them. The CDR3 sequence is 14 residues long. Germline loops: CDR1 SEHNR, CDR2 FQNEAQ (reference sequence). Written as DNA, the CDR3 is TGTGCCAGCAGCCAAGATATGGCGTTCGATGAGCAGTTCTTC. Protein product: CASSQDMAFDEQFF.

The CDR3 region has the DNA TGTGCCAGCAGCCCCAGCCGGGACGCAAAGGATAAAGAGACCCAGTACTTC. Amino acids: CASSPSRDAKDKETQYF. This rearrangement joins TRBV5-5 to TRBJ2-5; D is tentatively TRBD1 or TRBD2 (5 bases each). CDR3 length: 17 amino acids. CDR1 SGHKS and CDR2 YYEKEE come from the germline V gene (reference sequence). V gave up 4 bases and J gave up 3 bases, with 22 bases separating them.

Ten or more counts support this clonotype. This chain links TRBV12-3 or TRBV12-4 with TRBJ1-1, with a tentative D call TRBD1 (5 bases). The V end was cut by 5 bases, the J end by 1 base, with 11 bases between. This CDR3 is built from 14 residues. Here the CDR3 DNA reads TGTGCCAGCAGTCCGGGGGATAGGAACACTGAAGCTTTCTTT. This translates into CASSPGDRNTEAFF.

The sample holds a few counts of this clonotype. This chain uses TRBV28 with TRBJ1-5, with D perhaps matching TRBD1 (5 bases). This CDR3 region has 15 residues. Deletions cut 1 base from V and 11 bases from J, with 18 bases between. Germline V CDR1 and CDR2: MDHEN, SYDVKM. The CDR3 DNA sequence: TGTGCCAGCAGTTTATCGGGGCAGGGTACCGTGGCCCAGCATTTT. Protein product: CASSLSGQGTVAQHF.

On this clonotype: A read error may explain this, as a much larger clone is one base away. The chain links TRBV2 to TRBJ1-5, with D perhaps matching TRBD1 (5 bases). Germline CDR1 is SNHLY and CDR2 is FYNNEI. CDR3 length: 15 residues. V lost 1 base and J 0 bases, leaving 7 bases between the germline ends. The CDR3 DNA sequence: TGTGCCAGCAGTGAAGGGGGCATTAGCAATCAGCCCCAGCATTTT. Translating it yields CASSEGGISNQPQHF.

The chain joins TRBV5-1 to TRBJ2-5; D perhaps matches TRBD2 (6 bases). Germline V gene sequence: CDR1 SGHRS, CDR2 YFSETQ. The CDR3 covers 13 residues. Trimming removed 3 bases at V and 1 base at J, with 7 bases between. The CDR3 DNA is TGCGCCAGCAGCTGGGGGGTCCAAGAGACCCAGTACTTC. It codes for CASSWGVQETQYF.

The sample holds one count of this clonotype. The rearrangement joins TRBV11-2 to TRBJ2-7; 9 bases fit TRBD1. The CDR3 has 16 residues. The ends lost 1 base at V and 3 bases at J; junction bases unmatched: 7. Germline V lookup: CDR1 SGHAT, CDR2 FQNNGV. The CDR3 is CASSLVAQGAFYEQYF. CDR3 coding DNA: TGTGCCAGCAGCTTAGTAGCACAGGGGGCTTTCTACGAGCAGTACTTC.